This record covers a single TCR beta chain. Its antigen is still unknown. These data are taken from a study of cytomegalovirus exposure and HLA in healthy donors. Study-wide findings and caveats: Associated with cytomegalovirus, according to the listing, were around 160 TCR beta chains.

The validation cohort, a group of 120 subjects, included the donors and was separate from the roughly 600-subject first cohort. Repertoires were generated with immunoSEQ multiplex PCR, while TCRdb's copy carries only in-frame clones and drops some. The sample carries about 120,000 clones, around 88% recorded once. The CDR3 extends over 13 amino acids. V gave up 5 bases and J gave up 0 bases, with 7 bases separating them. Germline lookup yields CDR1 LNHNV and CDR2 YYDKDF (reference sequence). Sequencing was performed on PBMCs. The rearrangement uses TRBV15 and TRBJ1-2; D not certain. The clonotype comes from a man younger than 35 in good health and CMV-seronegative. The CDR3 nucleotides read TGTGCCACCAGCCTGGGCGCTAACTATGGCTACACCTTC. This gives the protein CATSLGANYGYTF.